The 17 T cell receptor beta chains below all came from one sample that was sequenced in a study of cytomegalovirus exposure and HLA in healthy donors. 60 Vbeta and 13 Jbeta primers were used in PCR. The method was immunoSEQ multiplex PCR; TCRdb's version includes in-frame clones alone and lacks a portion of them. The table shows fewer than 200,000 clones, with more than 70% occurring only once. Material: PBMCs. The source is a man in his 60s in good health and CMV-seronegative.

The chain uses TRBV6-5 and TRBJ2-7, with D possibly being TRBD1 (6 bases). Trimming took 0 bases from V and 4 from J, leaving 13 bases between them. Germline loops: CDR1 MNHEY, CDR2 SVGAGI. The CDR3 is 15 amino acids. DNA of the CDR3: TGTGCCAGCAGTTACTCGATCCTAGGGGGATACGAGCAGTACTTC. Translation gives CASSYSILGGYEQYF.

The chain couples TRBV28 to TRBJ1-2, with 9 positions matching TRBD1. Looked up from germline, CDR1 is MDHEN and CDR2 is SYDVKM. With 6 bases clipped from V and 5 bases from J, the junction kept 10 bases outside the gene matches. The CDR3 loop spans 15 amino acids. CDR3 residues: CASSQIPGTGYGYTF. The CDR3 nucleotides read TGTGCCAGCAGCCAAATCCCCGGGACAGGGTATGGCTACACCTTC.

This chain links TRBV6-5 with TRBJ2-7, with TRBD2 matching 11 bases. The CDR3 consists of 15 residues. CDR1 MNHEY and CDR2 SVGAGI come from the germline V gene. V was clipped by 7 bases and J by 3 bases; unmatched bases: 8. The CDR3 is CASKLAGVSDYEQYF. The CDR3 DNA reads as TGTGCCAGCAAACTAGCGGGAGTAAGTGACTACGAGCAGTACTTC.

The chain recombines TRBV9 with TRBJ2-3; the D is unclear. V was pared by 4 bases and J by 3 bases, with 18 bases between. The length of the CDR3 is 16 residues. Germline values: CDR1 SGDLS, CDR2 YYNGEE. The DNA of the CDR3 is TGTGCCAGCAGCCTGCTCGGTGGGCTTCCGACAGATACGCAGTATTTT. Translation: CASSLLGGLPTDTQYF.

This clone was picked up a small number of times. The chain's CDR3 is CASSTQQGDGNQPQHF. Here the CDR3 DNA reads TGTGCCAGTAGTACCCAGCAGGGGGATGGCAATCAGCCCCAGCATTTT. This rearrangement joins TRBV19 to TRBJ1-5, with 7 bases lining up with TRBD1. Looked up from germline, CDR1 is LNHDA and CDR2 is SQIVND (reference sequence). CDR3 length: 16 amino acids. The V segment lost 4 bases and the J segment 2 bases; nucleotides outside the gene matches: 8.

This rearrangement joins TRBV7-9 to TRBJ2-5, with D maybe TRBD2 (5 bases). CDR1 and CDR2 (germline): SEHNR, FQNEAQ (reference sequence). V lost 3 bases and J 5 bases, leaving 13 bases between the germline ends. CDR3 length equals 14 residues. The CDR3 nucleotides are TGTGCCAGCAGCTTGGCCGGGGTTGTTGAGACCCAGTACTTC. It yields the protein CASSLAGVVETQYF.

J is TRBJ2-7 and V is TRBV28; D is perhaps TRBD2 (5 bases). The V and J ends lost 8 bases and 7 bases respectively, with 12 bases between them. The CDR3 length is 11 residues. Germline CDR1 and CDR2: MDHEN and SYDVKM. The CDR3, as DNA: TGTGCCAGCGGGATCCGCGGGGAGCAGTACTTC. It codes for CASGIRGEQYF. The entire variable domain, with the rest obtained from reference TRBV28 and TRBJ2-7, is as follows: DVKVTQSSRYLVKRTGEKVFLECVQDMDHENMFWYRQDPGLGLRLIYFSYDVKMKEKGDIPEGYSVSREKKERFSLILESASTNQTSMYLCASGIRGEQYFGPGTRLTVT.

This clone came up a few times. J is TRBJ2-3 and V is TRBV6-5, with D possibly matching TRBD1 (6 bases). From germline, CDR1 is MNHEY and CDR2 SVGAGI. The germline V and J ends were trimmed by 6 bases and 2 bases, with 15 bases remaining between them. The CDR3 runs 15 residues. The CDR3 nucleotides are TGTGCCAGCAGGGGGAACAGGGTCGCCACAGATACGCAGTATTTT. Encoded protein: CASRGNRVATDTQYF.

The chain is built from TRBV5-1 and TRBJ2-5; the D is unclear. V lost 4 bases and J lost 0, with 10 bases in between. This CDR3 is built from 14 residues. The germline V gene encodes CDR1 SGHRS and CDR2 YFSETQ. CDR3 nucleotide sequence: TGCGCCAGCAGCGAGACTCCAAACCAAGAGACCCAGTACTTC. Residues: CASSETPNQETQYF.

The CDR3 DNA is TGTGCCAGCAGCGATAGCGGGGTAGAGACCCAGTACTTC. Translating gives CASSDSGVETQYF. V usage is TRBV7-3 and J usage is TRBJ2-5, with 8 bases that match TRBD2. The CDR3 covers 13 residues. V gave up 5 bases and J gave up 4 bases; unmatched junction bases: 3. Per germline, CDR1 SGHTA and CDR2 FQGTGA.

The gene calls are TRBV19 and TRBJ1-2; unclear D gene. Germline assignment: CDR1 LNHDA and CDR2 SQIVND (reference sequence). CDR3 size: 14 residues. V lost 5 bases, J lost 4 bases, and 14 bases lay in between. This CDR3 reads CASSWEAGTYGYTF. DNA for the CDR3: TGTGCCAGTAGTTGGGAGGCAGGCACCTATGGCTACACCTTC.

V is TRBV19 and J is TRBJ2-3, with D possibly matching TRBD2 (5 bases). CDR1 is LNHDA, CDR2 SQIVND, per germline (reference sequence). The CDR3 runs 14 residues. Trimming cost V 5 bases and J 2 bases, with 11 bases left between them. CDR3 DNA: TGTGCCAGTAGTTACCGGGGATCCACAGATACGCAGTATTTT. The encoded protein is CASSYRGSTDTQYF.

The CDR3 region has the DNA TGTGCCAGCAGCGGTCGGGGTGAGCAGTACTTC. As protein: CASSGRGEQYF. This sequence joins TRBV7-8 and TRBJ2-7, with a weak D call TRBD2 (5 bases). This CDR3 spans 11 amino acids. The V gene's germline CDR1 is SGHVS and CDR2 FQNEAQ. Trimming cost V 5 bases and J 7 bases, with 9 bases left between them.

The chain joins TRBV7-2 to TRBJ2-5; TRBD2 might be the D (6 bases). CDR1 is SGHTA and CDR2 is FQGNSA in the germline V gene. This CDR3 has 13 amino acids. V lost 7 bases, J lost 7 bases, and 16 bases lay in between. In DNA form, the CDR3 reads TGTGCCAGCATCTTTGGAGGGGCGGGGACCCAGTACTTC. It translates to CASIFGGAGTQYF.

In its sample, this clone was seen a few times. The V and J genes are TRBV5-6 and TRBJ1-6; 7 bases map to TRBD1. V was pared by 7 bases and J by 10 bases, with 11 bases of the junction left unmatched. From germline, CDR1 is SGHDT and CDR2 YYEEEE. The CDR3 has 14 residues. The CDR3 sequence: CASHGDRDLSPLHF. The CDR3 bases are TGTGCCAGCCACGGAGACAGGGACCTATCACCCCTCCACTTT.

The rearrangement joins TRBV28 to TRBJ1-2, with a possible D match to TRBD1 (6 bases). Germline V gives CDR1 MDHEN, CDR2 SYDVKM. Between the trimmed V and J ends, which lost 10 bases and 5 bases, there was a span of 14 bases. The length of the CDR3 is 12 residues. The CDR3 here is CATTDRPYGYTF. The CDR3 DNA reads as TGTGCCACCACCGACAGGCCTTATGGCTACACCTTC.

This clone has a handful of counts. This chain joins TRBV7-2 and TRBJ2-5, with 8 bases fitting TRBD2. Losses at the gene ends were 5 bases for V and 5 bases for J; bases not matched to a gene: 10. CDR1 and CDR2 from the germline V gene are SGHTA and FQGNSA. The CDR3 spans 15 residues. In DNA, the CDR3 is TGTGCCAGCAGCCCAGCCCTGGCGGGAGGTGAGACCCAGTACTTC. Its protein product is CASSPALAGGETQYF.